The TCR beta chain under discussion was sequenced for a study of cytomegalovirus exposure and HLA in healthy donors. Study results and limitations: Later analysis identified a missense DCLRE1C variant that was linked to TCR beta V- and J-gene trimming.

About this clone itself: The antigen is unknown. No conserved phenylalanine or tryptophan is present at the end of the CDR3, so a read error is the likely explanation.

In germline, CDR1 is LGHNA, CDR2 YSLEER. This CDR3 is 15 amino acids long. The V segment lost 3 bases and the J segment 1 base; nucleotides outside the gene matches: 3. The primer mix had 60 Vbeta and 13 Jbeta primers. Profiled with immunoSEQ multiplex PCR; TCRdb holds only in-frame clones, not every one. Here the sample spans 85,000 to 100,000 clones, roughly 70% being singletons. Donors were nominally healthy when sampled, though unrecorded immune exposures were likely. This sequence originates from a man between 45 and 60 years old in good health and CMV-seronegative. The sample was PBMCs. This sequence joins TRBV4-3 and TRBJ2-3, with 8 bases fitting TRBD1. The DNA for the CDR3 is TGCGCCAGCAGCCAGACAGGGGACGGCACAGATACGCAGTATGTT. It codes for CASSQTGDGTDTQYV.